Listed below are T cell receptor beta chains from one sample, sequenced in a study of CD4 and CD8 cells across lung adenocarcinoma regions. TCRdb reanalysed the PCR reads using MiXCR and keeps one entry per CDR3 protein. The sample has approximately 6,000 distinct CDR3 sequences, 51% seen once. Sequences were obtained from CD4+ T cells from the center of a lung tumor. These receptor sequences come from a female donor with lung adenocarcinoma. The CD4 and CD8 labels of this study may be unreliable. Both conserved end residues are part of each CDR3. Each record gives: D gene, clone size, J gene, V gene, CDR3 DNA, CDR3 protein. D genes are given only for firm matches. Size values are once, few and many counts, or a class for expanded clones, and some rows have none.

.	many	TRBJ2-7	TRBV27	TGTGCCAGCAGAGGGCCGGGTTCCTACGAGCAGTACTTC	CASRGPGSYEQYF
.	many	TRBJ2-7	TRBV27	TGTGCCAGCAGTTTAGTCTGGGGCCAGTTCTACGAGCAGTACTTC	CASSLVWGQFYEQYF
TRBD2	.	TRBJ2-1	TRBV27	TGTGCCAGCAGTTTCGGGGGGGGGCAGTTCTTC	CASSFGGGQFF
.	.	TRBJ1-1	TRBV6-1	TGTGCCAGCAGTACAGAGTTCCGAGGGGCCACTGAAGCTTTCTTT	CASSTEFRGATEAFF
TRBD1	large	TRBJ2-1	TRBV6-5	TGTGCCAGCAGCCGCGGGACAGGGAATGAGCAGTTCTTC	CASSRGTGNEQFF
TRBD2	.	TRBJ2-2	TRBV6-1	TGTGCCAGCCTAAGCGGGGGGATTGGAACCGGGGAGCTGTTTTTT	CASLSGGIGTGELFF
.	.	TRBJ2-1	TRBV6-5	TGTGCCAGCGCCATGAGACAGCAGAGCTCCTACAATGAGCAGTTCTTC	CASAMRQQSSYNEQFF
TRBD2	.	TRBJ2-1	TRBV12-3/TRBV12-4	TGTGCCAGCAGGGACACGGGGGGCTCCTACAATGAGCAGTTCTTC	CASRDTGGSYNEQFF
.	.	TRBJ2-1	TRBV9	TGTGCCAGCAGCGTAGAGCTAGTCAATGAGCTGTTCTTT	CASSVELVNELFF
.	.	TRBJ2-1	TRBV7-9	TGTGCCAGCAGCTTAGTTGTGGGAGTGCAGTTCTTC	CASSLVVGVQFF
.	few	TRBJ2-7	TRBV27	TGTGCCAGCAGTTTAACCCGGGACTCAACCTACGAGCAGTACTTC	CASSLTRDSTYEQYF
.	many	TRBJ2-3	TRBV6-4	TGTGCCAGCAGTGAAGGAGAGGATACGCAGTATTTT	CASSEGEDTQYF